This entry describes one T cell receptor (beta chain). The antigen remains undetermined. The data stem from a study of cytomegalovirus exposure and HLA in healthy donors. Study-level results: The authors enumerated 150 to 200 TCR beta chains as linked to cytomegalovirus.

Using immunoSEQ multiplex PCR, the repertoire was profiled, and TCRdb retains in-frame clones only, with some absent. The sample holds some 130,000 clones, around four fifths seen once. Germline V gene sequence: CDR1 SGDLS, CDR2 YYNGEE. The CDR3 runs 18 residues. V was pared by 4 bases and J by 4 bases, with 15 bases of the junction left unmatched. The V gene is TRBV9, the J gene TRBJ2-5; 11 nucleotides line up with TRBD1. This sequence originates from a man aged 25-45 years in good health and CMV-seropositive. Sequencing was done on a sample of PBMCs. The CDR3 sequence: CASSPHPTGQGGGETQYF. The CDR3 DNA reads TGTGCCAGCAGCCCCCACCCTACGGGACAGGGGGGGGGAGAGACCCAGTACTTC. The full variable domain, completed using reference TRBV9 and TRBJ2-5, is DSGVTQTPKHLITATGQRVTLRCSPRSGDLSVYWYQQSLDQGLQFLIQYYNGEERAKGNILERFSAQQFPDLHSELNLSSLELGDSALYFCASSPHPTGQGGGETQYFGPGTRLLVL.